This TCR beta chain was recorded in a study of blood T cells in healthy people across ages. Turning to the study itself: In model experiments, template switching was able to capture about one barcoded beta molecule for every two T cells that were present.

The use of a sample-barcoded 5' primer and a J-beta primer mix characterized a second PCR of 7 to 11 cycles. TCRdb itself ran the 5' RACE reads through MiXCR, one entry per CDR3 protein. The sample carries about 630,000 distinct CDR3 sequences, 21% recorded once. V gave up 11 bases and J gave up 0 bases, with 20 bases separating them. Germline assignment: CDR1 SNHLY and CDR2 FYNNEI. The CDR3 loop spans 16 amino acids. The V gene is TRBV2, the J gene TRBJ1-5; D is possibly TRBD1 (5 bases). The sequence derives from a man between 65 and 85 years old in good health. Source material: blood. The CDR3 is CAGERGDGNSNQPQHF. The CDR3 DNA is TGTGCCGGCGAGCGGGGGGACGGGAATAGCAATCAGCCCCAGCATTTT.